The clone carrying this T cell receptor beta chain has just one count. The antigen is not known. These data come from a study of shared clonotypes between healthy human individuals. Study-wide results and caveats: Blood was the only sampled material, and tissue repertoires likely differ. Rarefaction analysis demonstrated incomplete sorted-subset sequencing notwithstanding large depth.

The germline V gene encodes CDR1 ENHRY and CDR2 SYGVKD. This CDR3 comprises 14 residues. The V and J ends lost 10 bases and 3 bases, in that order; junction bases with no gene match: 4. Data came from immunoSEQ multiplex PCR; TCRdb stores just in-frame clones and leaves some out. The top ten clones hold about 9.4% of a sample with 170,000 or so clones, about 68% of them seen once. The sequencing input was memory CD4+ T cells sorted from blood. Indicated subset: CD45RA-negative fraction. This receptor was obtained from a man aged 25-45 years in good health. The V and J genes are TRBV10-3 and TRBJ2-1; 12 nucleotides align to TRBD2. CDR3 bases: TGTGCCAGCCAGACTAGCGGGGGCTACAATGAGCAGTTCTTC. It is translated as CASQTSGGYNEQFF.